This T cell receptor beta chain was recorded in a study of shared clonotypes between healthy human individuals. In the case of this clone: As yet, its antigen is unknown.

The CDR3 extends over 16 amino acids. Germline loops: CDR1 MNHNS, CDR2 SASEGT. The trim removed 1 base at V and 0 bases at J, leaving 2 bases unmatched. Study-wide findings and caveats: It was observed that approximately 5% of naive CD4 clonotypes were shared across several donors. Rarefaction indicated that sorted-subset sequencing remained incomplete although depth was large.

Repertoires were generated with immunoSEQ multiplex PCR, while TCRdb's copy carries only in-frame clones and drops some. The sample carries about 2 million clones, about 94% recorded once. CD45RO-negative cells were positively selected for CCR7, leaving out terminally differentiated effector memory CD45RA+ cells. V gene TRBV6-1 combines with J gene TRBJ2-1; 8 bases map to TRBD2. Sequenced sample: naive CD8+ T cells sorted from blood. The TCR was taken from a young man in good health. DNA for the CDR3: TGTGCCAGCAGTGAAGAAGCGGGAGACTCCTACAATGAGCAGTTCTTC. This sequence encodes CASSEEAGDSYNEQFF.